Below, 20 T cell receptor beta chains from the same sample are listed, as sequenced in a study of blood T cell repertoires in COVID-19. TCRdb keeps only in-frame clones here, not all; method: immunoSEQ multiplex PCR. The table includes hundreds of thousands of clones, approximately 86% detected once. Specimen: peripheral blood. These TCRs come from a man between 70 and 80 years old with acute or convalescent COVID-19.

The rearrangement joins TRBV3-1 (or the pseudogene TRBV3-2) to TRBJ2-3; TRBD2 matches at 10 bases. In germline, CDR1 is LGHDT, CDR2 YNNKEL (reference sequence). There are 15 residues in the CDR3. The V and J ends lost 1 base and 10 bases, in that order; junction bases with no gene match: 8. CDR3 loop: CASSQASGRAGPQYF. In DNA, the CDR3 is TGTGCCAGCAGCCAAGCTAGCGGGAGAGCGGGCCCGCAGTATTTT.

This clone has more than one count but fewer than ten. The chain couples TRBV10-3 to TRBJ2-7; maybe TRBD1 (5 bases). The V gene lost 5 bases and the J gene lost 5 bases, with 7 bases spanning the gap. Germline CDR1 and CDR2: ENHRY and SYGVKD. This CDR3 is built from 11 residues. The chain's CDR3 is CAISQGDEQYF. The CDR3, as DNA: TGTGCCATCAGTCAGGGTGACGAGCAGTACTTC.

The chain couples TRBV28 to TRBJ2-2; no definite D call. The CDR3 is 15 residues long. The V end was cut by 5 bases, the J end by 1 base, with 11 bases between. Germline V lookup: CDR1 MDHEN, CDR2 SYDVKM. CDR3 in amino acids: CASSPTQKNTGELFF. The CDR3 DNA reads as TGTGCCAGCAGTCCGACACAAAAGAACACCGGGGAGCTGTTTTTT.

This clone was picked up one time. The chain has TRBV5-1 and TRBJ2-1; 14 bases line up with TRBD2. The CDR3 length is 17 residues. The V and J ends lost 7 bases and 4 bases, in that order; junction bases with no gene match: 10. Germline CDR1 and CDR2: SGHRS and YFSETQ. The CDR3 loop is CASAGTSGSTVYNEQFF. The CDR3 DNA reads TGCGCCAGCGCCGGGACTAGCGGGAGTACCGTATACAATGAGCAGTTCTTC.

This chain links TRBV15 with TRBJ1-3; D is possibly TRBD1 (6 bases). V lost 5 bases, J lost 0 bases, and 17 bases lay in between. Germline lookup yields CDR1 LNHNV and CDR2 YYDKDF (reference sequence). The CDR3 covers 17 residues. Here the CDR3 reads CATSPGHTYFSGNTIYF. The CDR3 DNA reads TGTGCCACCAGCCCGGGACACACCTACTTCTCTGGAAACACCATATATTTT.

The DNA of the CDR3 is TGTGCCAGTAGTATAGAGATCGCGATTTCCGAGCAGTACTTC. Amino acid sequence: CASSIEIAISEQYF. The chain joins TRBV19 to TRBJ2-7, with D hard to call. Between the trimmed V and J ends, which lost 0 bases and 6 bases, there was a span of 12 bases. Germline loops: CDR1 LNHDA, CDR2 SQIVND (reference sequence). This CDR3 has 14 amino acids.

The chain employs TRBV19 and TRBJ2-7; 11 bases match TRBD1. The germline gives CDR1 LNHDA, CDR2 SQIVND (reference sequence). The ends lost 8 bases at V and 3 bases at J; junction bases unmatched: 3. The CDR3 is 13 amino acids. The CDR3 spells CASAGTGGYEQYF. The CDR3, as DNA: TGTGCCAGTGCCGGGACAGGGGGCTACGAGCAGTACTTC.

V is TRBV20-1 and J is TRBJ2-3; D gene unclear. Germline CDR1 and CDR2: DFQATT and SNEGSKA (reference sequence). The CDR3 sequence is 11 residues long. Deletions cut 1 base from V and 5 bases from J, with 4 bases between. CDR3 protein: CSARGGDTQYF. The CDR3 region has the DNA TGCAGTGCTAGAGGAGGAGATACGCAGTATTTT.

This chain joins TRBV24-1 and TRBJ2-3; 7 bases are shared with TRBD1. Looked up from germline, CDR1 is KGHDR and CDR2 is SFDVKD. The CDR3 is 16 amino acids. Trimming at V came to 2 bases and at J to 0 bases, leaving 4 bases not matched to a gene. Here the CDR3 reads CATSDSMGQSTDTQYF. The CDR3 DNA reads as TGTGCCACCAGTGATTCAATGGGACAGAGCACAGATACGCAGTATTTT.

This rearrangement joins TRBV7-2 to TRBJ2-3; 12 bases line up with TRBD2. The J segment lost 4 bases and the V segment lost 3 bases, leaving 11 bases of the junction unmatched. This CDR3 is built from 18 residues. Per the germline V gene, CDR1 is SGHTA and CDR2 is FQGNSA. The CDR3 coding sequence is TGTGCCAGCAGCTTTAGGGCTAGCGGGGGGGTTCTGCCAGATACGCAGTATTTT. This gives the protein CASSFRASGGVLPDTQYF.

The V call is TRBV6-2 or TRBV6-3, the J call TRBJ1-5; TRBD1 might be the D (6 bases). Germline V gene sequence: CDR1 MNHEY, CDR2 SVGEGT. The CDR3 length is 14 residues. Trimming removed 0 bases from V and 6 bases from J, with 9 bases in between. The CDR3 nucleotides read TGTGCCAGCAGTTACTCTCGGGGGGCTCAGCCCCAGCATTTT. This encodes CASSYSRGAQPQHF.

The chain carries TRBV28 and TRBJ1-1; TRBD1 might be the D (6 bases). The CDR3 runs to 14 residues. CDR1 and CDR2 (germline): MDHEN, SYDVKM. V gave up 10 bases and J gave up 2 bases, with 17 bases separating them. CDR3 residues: CATTKGGFNTEAFF. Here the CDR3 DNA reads TGTGCCACCACAAAAGGGGGATTCAACACTGAAGCTTTCTTT.

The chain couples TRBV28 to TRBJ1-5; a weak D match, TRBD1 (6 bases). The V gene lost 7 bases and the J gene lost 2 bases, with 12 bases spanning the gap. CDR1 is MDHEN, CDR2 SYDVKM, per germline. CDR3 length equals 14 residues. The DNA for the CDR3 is TGTGCCAGCACCACAGGGTACGGCAATCAGCCCCAGCATTTT. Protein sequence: CASTTGYGNQPQHF.

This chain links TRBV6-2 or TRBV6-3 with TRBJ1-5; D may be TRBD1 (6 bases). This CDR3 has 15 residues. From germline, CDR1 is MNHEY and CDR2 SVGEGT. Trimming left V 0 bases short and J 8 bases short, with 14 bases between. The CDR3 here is CASSYSSGGLKPQHF. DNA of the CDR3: TGTGCCAGCAGTTACTCGAGTGGGGGCTTAAAGCCCCAGCATTTT.

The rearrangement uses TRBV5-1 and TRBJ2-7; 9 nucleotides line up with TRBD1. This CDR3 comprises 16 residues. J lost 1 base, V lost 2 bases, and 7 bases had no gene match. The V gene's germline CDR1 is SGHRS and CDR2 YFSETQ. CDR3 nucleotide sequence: TGCGCCAGCAGCTTAACCGGGACAGGGTTTTCCTACGAGCAGTACTTC. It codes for CASSLTGTGFSYEQYF. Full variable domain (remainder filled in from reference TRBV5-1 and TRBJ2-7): KAGVTQTPRYLIKTRGQQVTLSCSPISGHRSVSWYQQTPGQGLQFLFEYFSETQRNKGNFPGRFSGRQFSNSRSEMNVSTLELGDSALYLCASSLTGTGFSYEQYFGPGTRLTVT.

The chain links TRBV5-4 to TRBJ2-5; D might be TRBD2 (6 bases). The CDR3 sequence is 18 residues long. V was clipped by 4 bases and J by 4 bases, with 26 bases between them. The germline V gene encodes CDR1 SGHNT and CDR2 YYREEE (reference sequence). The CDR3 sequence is CASSPSPHIADTGETQYF. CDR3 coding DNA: TGTGCCAGCAGCCCTTCACCCCATATAGCGGACACAGGAGAGACCCAGTACTTC.

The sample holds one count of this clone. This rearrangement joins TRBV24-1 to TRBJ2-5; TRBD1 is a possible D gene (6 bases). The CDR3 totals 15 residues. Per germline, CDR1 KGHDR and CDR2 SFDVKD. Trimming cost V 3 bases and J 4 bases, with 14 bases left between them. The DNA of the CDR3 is TGTGCCACCAGTGATGGGGCCAGGGGATCAGAGACCCAGTACTTC. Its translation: CATSDGARGSETQYF.

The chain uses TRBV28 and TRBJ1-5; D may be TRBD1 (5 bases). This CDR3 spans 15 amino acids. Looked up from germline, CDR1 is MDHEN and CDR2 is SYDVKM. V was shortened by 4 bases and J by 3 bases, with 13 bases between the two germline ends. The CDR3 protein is CASSSGGSDNQPQHF. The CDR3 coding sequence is TGTGCCAGCAGTTCGGGGGGGTCCGACAATCAGCCCCAGCATTTT.

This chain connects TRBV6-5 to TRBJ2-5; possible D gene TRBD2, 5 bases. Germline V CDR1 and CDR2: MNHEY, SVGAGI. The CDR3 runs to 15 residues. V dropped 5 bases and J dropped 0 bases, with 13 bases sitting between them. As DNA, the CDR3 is TGTGCCAGCAGTCCCCCGGGGAGAGACCAAGAGACCCAGTACTTC. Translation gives CASSPPGRDQETQYF.

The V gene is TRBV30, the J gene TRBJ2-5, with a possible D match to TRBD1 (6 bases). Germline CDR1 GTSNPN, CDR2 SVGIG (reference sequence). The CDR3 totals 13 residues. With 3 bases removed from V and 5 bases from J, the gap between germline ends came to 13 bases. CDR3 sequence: CAWRFRGQETQYF. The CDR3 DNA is TGTGCCTGGAGGTTCAGGGGCCAGGAGACCCAGTACTTC. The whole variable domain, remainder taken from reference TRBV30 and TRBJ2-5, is SQTIHQWPATLVQPVGSPLSLECTVEGTSNPNLYWYRQAAGRGLQLLFYSVGIGQISSEVPQNLSASRPQDRQFILSSKKLLLSDSGFYLCAWRFRGQETQYFGPGTRLLVL.